This is a list of T cell receptor beta chains from one sample in a study of shared clonotypes between healthy human individuals. The table came from immunoSEQ multiplex PCR; TCRdb's copy has only in-frame clones and leaves some out. In the table there are about 1,900,000 clones, approximately 95% of which are singletons. The source material was naive CD8+ T cells sorted from blood. The source is a man younger than 30 in good health. Each CDR3 is given with its conserved first and last residue. Each record gives: D gene, V gene, J gene, clone size, CDR3 DNA, CDR3 protein. D genes are given only for firm matches. Size is stated for part of the rows, as once, few or many counts, or as a class when the clone is expanded.

>-|TRBV9|TRBJ1-3|once
TGTGCCAGCAGCGTAGCAGGTAGCTCTGGAAACACCATATATTTT
CASSVAGSSGNTIYF
>-|TRBV27|TRBJ2-7|-
TGTGCCAGCAGTTTACAGGGGTTCCCTTATTACGAGCAGTACTTC
CASSLQGFPYYEQYF
>-|TRBV2|TRBJ1-4|-
TGTGCCAGTATGGGACCGCCCGAAAAACTGTTTTTT
CASMGPPEKLFF
>-|TRBV11-1|TRBJ2-7|-
TGTGCCAGCAGCTTACGTCCGGTACAGGAGAGTTACTACGAGCAGTACTTC
CASSLRPVQESYYEQYF
>-|TRBV6-6|TRBJ1-5|-
TGTGCCAGCAGTTACGTTAGGGAGGGGAATCAGCCCCAGCATTTT
CASSYVREGNQPQHF
>-|TRBV27|TRBJ1-4|-
TGTGCCAGCAGTTTATTAGGGGGATCTGAAAAACTGTTTTTT
CASSLLGGSEKLFF
>TRBD1|TRBV28|TRBJ1-4|-
TGTGCCAGCAGGTCCGGGACAGGGAGTGAAAAACTGTTTTTT
CASRSGTGSEKLFF
>-|TRBV30|TRBJ2-7|-
TGTGCCTGGAGTGTGGGGCCGGGGTACGAGCAGTACTTC
CAWSVGPGYEQYF
>-|TRBV5-6|TRBJ2-5|-
TGTGCCAGCAGCTTAGGGGGAGTGTGGGAGACCCAGTACTTC
CASSLGGVWETQYF
>-|TRBV5-6|TRBJ2-7|-
TGTGCCAGCAGCCATGTCAGCGCGACCTACGAGCAGTACTTC
CASSHVSATYEQYF
>TRBD1|TRBV28|TRBJ2-4|-
TGTGCCAGCAGTCCCCGACAGGGGACTAACATTCAGTACTTC
CASSPRQGTNIQYF
>-|TRBV19|TRBJ1-1|-
TGTGCCAGTAGGGGGCTAATGAACACTGAAGCTTTCTTT
CASRGLMNTEAFF
>-|TRBV7-6|TRBJ2-7|-
TGTGCCAGCAGCTCTATGACAGGTACCTACGAGCAGTACTTC
CASSSMTGTYEQYF
>-|TRBV2|TRBJ2-1|-
TGTGCCAGCAGTGTAAGGCTAGTAGTCAATGAGCAGTTCTTC
CASSVRLVVNEQFF
>TRBD1|TRBV13|TRBJ2-2|-
TGTGCCAGCAGCCCCAACCTTCTCTCCGACAGGGGGCATGGGGAGCTGTTTTTT
CASSPNLLSDRGHGELFF
>TRBD2|TRBV5-5|TRBJ2-1|-
TGTGCCAGCAGCTTGAATCTAGCGGACTACAATGAGCAGTTCTTC
CASSLNLADYNEQFF
>-|TRBV6-6|TRBJ2-2|once
TGTGCCAGCAGTCCGGGTTCCGGGGAGCTGTTTTTT
CASSPGSGELFF
>-|TRBV6-6|TRBJ2-3|once
TGTGCCAGCAGTTTAAACAGGGGAGGGACAGATACGCAGTATTTT
CASSLNRGGTDTQYF
>-|TRBV10-3|TRBJ2-2|-
TGTGCCACCAGGGACACCGGGGAGCTGTTTTTT
CATRDTGELFF
>TRBD2|TRBV5-6|TRBJ2-1|-
TGTGCCAGCAGCTCGGTAACTAGCGGGTTTACAGGGCAGTTCTTC
CASSSVTSGFTGQFF
>-|TRBV6-6|TRBJ2-2|-
TGTGCCAGCATCCCGGGACAAAAGAACACCGGGGAGCTGTTTTTT
CASIPGQKNTGELFF
>TRBD1|TRBV7-9|TRBJ1-6|-
TGTGCCAGCAGCCCCGGGACAGTCAATTCACCCCTCCACTTT
CASSPGTVNSPLHF
>TRBD2|TRBV15|TRBJ2-2|-
TGTGCCACCAGCTCCGGGGGGGAGAGCACCGGGGAGCTGTTTTTT
CATSSGGESTGELFF